Listed here are 20 T cell receptor beta chains from one sample, sequenced in a study of naive CD8 T cells in extremely preterm neonates. TCRdb keeps only in-frame clones here, not all; method: immunoSEQ multiplex PCR. The table includes roughly 5,000 clones, under 99% detected once. The sample comprised naive CD8+ T cells from blood. These receptors were taken from a human donor in good health.

The chain links TRBV28 to TRBJ2-1; the match to TRBD2 covers 7 bases. V lost 3 bases, J lost 4 bases, and 3 bases stayed unmatched. CDR3 length: 14 amino acids. Germline lookup yields CDR1 MDHEN and CDR2 SYDVKM. In nucleotides, the CDR3 is TGTGCCAGCAGTTTCCCTAGCGGTTACAATGAGCAGTTCTTC. Amino acid sequence: CASSFPSGYNEQFF.

The V gene is TRBV28, the J gene TRBJ1-2; 7 bases align to TRBD1. V was clipped by 6 bases and J by 6 bases; unmatched bases: 4. This CDR3 is built from 12 residues. Per germline, CDR1 MDHEN and CDR2 SYDVKM. The CDR3 DNA sequence: TGTGCCAGCAGCCAGGGGGTTGATGGCTACACCTTC. Its protein product is CASSQGVDGYTF.

The chain has TRBV19 and TRBJ1-5; weak D call: TRBD1 (6 bases). Per germline, CDR1 LNHDA and CDR2 SQIVND (reference sequence). V lost 3 bases and J lost 5, with 11 bases in between. The CDR3 sequence is 14 residues long. The CDR3 here is CASSIRAGDQPQHF. The CDR3 DNA sequence: TGTGCCAGTAGTATTAGGGCAGGGGATCAGCCCCAGCATTTT. Drawing the rest from reference TRBV19 and TRBJ1-5, the complete variable domain is DGGITQSPKYLFRKEGQNVTLSCEQNLNHDAMYWYRQDPGQGLRLIYYSQIVNDFQKGDIAEGYSVSREKKESFPLTVTSAQKNPTAFYLCASSIRAGDQPQHFGDGTRLSIL.

J is TRBJ1-1 and V is TRBV5-4; 9 bases match TRBD1. The CDR3 runs 14 residues. Unmatched junction bases numbered 6, after V lost 5 bases and J lost 4 bases. From germline, CDR1 is SGHNT and CDR2 YYREEE (reference sequence). CDR3 in DNA: TGTGCCAGCAGGGGACAGGGATCGCGCACTGAAGCTTTCTTT. It specifies CASRGQGSRTEAFF.

In its sample, this clone was seen once. Sequence at one end of the junction differs from germline and may be a read error. The rearrangement joins TRBV27 to TRBJ2-7; 12 nucleotides align to TRBD1. In germline, CDR1 is MNHEY, CDR2 SMNVEV (reference sequence). The CDR3 covers 14 residues. CDR3 sequence: CASSPMGQGAEQHF. In DNA form, the CDR3 reads TGTGCCAGCAGTCCCATGGGACAGGGGGCCGAGCAGCACTTC.

V gene TRBV5-6 combines with J gene TRBJ1-5, with a possible D match to TRBD1 (5 bases). The CDR3 totals 13 residues. V lost 2 bases, J lost 5 bases, and 8 bases lay in between. Germline V CDR1 and CDR2: SGHDT, YYEEEE. Here the CDR3 reads CASSLRGYQPQHF. DNA for the CDR3: TGTGCCAGCAGCTTAAGGGGATATCAGCCCCAGCATTTT.

The CDR3 loop is CAWMGQGRAEAFF. The CDR3 DNA follows: TGTGCCTGGATGGGACAGGGCAGGGCTGAAGCTTTCTTT. J is TRBJ1-1 and V is TRBV30; 9 bases are shared with TRBD1. The V gene end was trimmed by 4 bases and the J gene end by 6 bases; junction bases not matched to a gene: 6. Germline V CDR1 and CDR2: GTSNPN, SVGIG (reference sequence). The CDR3 is 13 amino acids.

The chain combines TRBV6-5 with TRBJ2-1; 11 bases agree with TRBD1. CDR1 is MNHEY and CDR2 is SVGAGI in the germline V gene. Trimming took 7 bases from V and 5 from J; bases not matched to a gene: 4. The CDR3 is 14 residues long. The CDR3 here is CASTGQGANNEQFF. CDR3 DNA sequence: TGTGCCAGCACTGGACAGGGGGCCAACAATGAGCAGTTCTTC.

The CDR3 protein is CSVVGVDRGRDGYTF. The CDR3 nucleotides read TGCAGCGTTGTGGGGGTCGACAGGGGAAGAGATGGCTACACCTTC. The chain is built from TRBV29-1 and TRBJ1-2, with TRBD1 matching over 8 bases. The CDR3 runs to 15 residues. V was pared by 4 bases and J by 6 bases, with 13 bases of the junction left unmatched. Germline CDR1 is SQVTM and CDR2 is ANQGSEA.

The V gene is TRBV13, the J gene TRBJ2-5, with TRBD1 identical over 7 bases. Germline V gene lookup returns CDR1 PRHDT and CDR2 FYEKMQ (reference sequence). V shed 2 bases, J shed 4 bases, and the junction held 10 bases outside the gene matches. The CDR3 is made up of 16 amino acids. The CDR3 DNA follows: TGTGCCAGCAGCTTACAGGGACAGATCCTCGTAGAGACCCAGTACTTC. Translated: CASSLQGQILVETQYF.

CDR3 region: CASSQVIGQADGYTF. The CDR3 region has the DNA TGCGCCAGCAGCCAAGTAATAGGACAGGCTGATGGCTACACCTTC. The genes are TRBV4-1 and TRBJ1-2, with 7 positions matching TRBD1. In germline, CDR1 is MGHRA, CDR2 YSYEKL. Trimming took 1 base from V and 6 from J; bases not matched to a gene: 8. This CDR3 contains 15 residues.

The V call is TRBV21-1, the J call TRBJ2-6; the D call TRBD2 from the table was never checked on the DNA. TRBV21-1 is marked as a pseudogene. CDR3 length: 17 residues. The CDR3 protein is CASSRGSGRLGANVLTF. CDR3 in DNA: TGTGCCAGCAGCAGGGGTAGCGGGAGGCTCGGGGCCAACGTCCTGACTTTC.

The J gene is TRBJ2-3, the V gene TRBV27; D possibly corresponds to TRBD1 (6 bases). The CDR3 sequence is 16 residues long. The ends were cut back, 5 bases at V and 2 bases at J, with 17 bases in the middle. Germline V gene sequence: CDR1 MNHEY, CDR2 SMNVEV (reference sequence). CDR3: CASSITSPGATDTQYF. CDR3 nucleotide sequence: TGTGCCAGCAGTATTACTTCCCCAGGGGCCACAGATACGCAGTATTTT.

The chain combines TRBV15 with TRBJ1-2, with D perhaps matching TRBD1 (6 bases). Trimming stripped 4 bases from V and 8 bases from J, with 14 bases between. In germline, CDR1 is LNHNV, CDR2 YYDKDF (reference sequence). The CDR3 loop spans 13 amino acids. In DNA form, the CDR3 reads TGTGCCACCAGCACACCTACAGGGTCCGGCTACACCTTC. As protein: CATSTPTGSGYTF.

The chain uses TRBV5-1 and TRBJ2-5; the match to TRBD2 covers 7 bases. CDR1 and CDR2 from the germline V gene are SGHRS and YFSETQ. The V and J ends lost 10 bases and 0 bases, in that order; junction bases with no gene match: 9. This CDR3 comprises 14 residues. The CDR3 loop reads CASSSGTNQETQYF. CDR3 coding DNA: TGCGCCTCCTCCTCCGGGACTAACCAAGAGACCCAGTACTTC.

This clone showed up just a few times. The chain recombines TRBV13 with TRBJ2-2; perhaps TRBD2 as D (6 bases). This CDR3 contains 15 residues. Trimming took off 6 bases at V and 0 bases at J, with 11 bases between the two ends. CDR1 is PRHDT, CDR2 FYEKMQ, per germline (reference sequence). The CDR3 reads CASRATSSNTGELFF. The CDR3 DNA sequence: TGTGCCAGCAGGGCGACTAGTTCGAACACCGGGGAGCTGTTTTTT.

The genes are TRBV7-9 and TRBJ2-1; TRBD1 might be the D (6 bases). The CDR3 consists of 14 residues. Trimming removed 4 bases from V and 3 bases from J, with 10 bases in between. Germline CDR1 SEHNR, CDR2 FQNEAQ (reference sequence). The CDR3 here is CASSSRDNYNEQFF. The CDR3 coding sequence is TGTGCCAGCAGCTCCCGGGACAACTACAATGAGCAGTTCTTC.

The chain combines TRBV5-1 with TRBJ2-5; D is unresolved. The CDR3 spans 12 residues. V was shortened by 1 base and J by 5 bases, with 6 bases between the two germline ends. Germline V gene data show CDR1 as SGHRS and CDR2 as YFSETQ. CDR3 sequence reads: CASSLSGETQYF. The CDR3 DNA is TGCGCCAGCAGCTTGTCCGGGGAGACCCAGTACTTC.

V is TRBV6-6 and J is TRBJ2-5; D is unclear. Germline CDR1 reads MNHNY; CDR2 reads SVGAGI (reference sequence). The V and J ends lost 7 bases and 5 bases respectively, with 8 bases between them. The CDR3 loop spans 11 amino acids. The CDR3 region is CASTSTETQYF. Here the CDR3 DNA reads TGTGCCAGCACCTCTACTGAGACCCAGTACTTC.

This chain links TRBV7-9 with TRBJ2-1; tentative D call: TRBD1 (5 bases). Germline CDR1 reads SEHNR; CDR2 reads FQNEAQ (reference sequence). The CDR3 spans 10 residues. V was trimmed by 8 bases and J by 13 bases, leaving 12 bases between them. In DNA, the CDR3 is TGTGCCAGCTTAGGGGCAGGCCAGTTCTTC. It yields the protein CASLGAGQFF.